This T cell receptor beta chain was recovered during a study of T-cell reconstitution after alpha-beta-depleted transplantation in children. Unique molecular identifiers were incorporated during preparation of the TCRbeta library. From the PCR reads, TCRdb called clonotypes with MiXCR, one entry per CDR3 protein. The data contain a few hundred thousand distinct CDR3 sequences, roughly 15% of them seen just once; the ten biggest clones take up about 4.5%. V was trimmed by 1 base and J by 3 bases, leaving 10 bases between them. Germline V gene sequence: CDR1 SGHNT, CDR2 YENEEA. The CDR3 totals 14 residues. A few counts support this clonotype.

The specimen comprised PBMCs, sampled from the stem cell graft. The sequence came from a human donor who donated a stem cell graft to a child with Fanconi anemia. This chain connects TRBV11-3 to TRBJ2-7; D may correspond to TRBD1 or TRBD2 (5 bases each). This chain's CDR3 is CASSLGGANYEQYV. The CDR3 DNA is TGTGCCAGCAGCTTAGGAGGGGCAAACTACGAGCAGTACGTC.